The 29 T cell receptor beta chains presented below share a single source sample, sequenced in a study of T cell repertoires in cytomegalovirus infection. TCRdb reanalysed the reads using MiXCR and keeps one entry per CDR3 protein. Of 50,000 to 55,000 distinct CDR3 sequences listed, around 20% are singletons. Antigens of these TCRs are unknown. The specimen was CD8+ T cells from cultured PBMCs, collected from culture after CMV antigen stimulation. Receptors originate from a human donor in good health (CMV status not recorded). Some clones in this sample may be carry-over from other donors' samples.

The chain combines TRBV5-6 with TRBJ2-7; D possibly corresponds to TRBD2 (5 bases). Germline-derived CDR1 and CDR2 are SGHDT and YYEEEE. Trimming took 2 bases from V and 3 from J, leaving 12 bases between them. The CDR3 totals 14 residues. The CDR3 protein is CASSFSTRVYEQYF. The CDR3 DNA follows: TGTGCCAGCAGCTTTAGTACGAGGGTCTACGAGCAGTACTTC.

This clonotype qualifies as medium-sized. This chain joins TRBV7-2 and TRBJ2-7; 9 bases align to TRBD2. The V gene end was trimmed by 2 bases and the J gene end by 3 bases; junction bases not matched to a gene: 2. Germline-derived CDR1 and CDR2 are SGHTA and FQGNSA. This CDR3 is built from 14 residues. CDR3 nucleotide sequence: TGTGCCAGCAGCTTATCGACTAGCGGCTACGAGCAGTACTTC. This translates into CASSLSTSGYEQYF.

The chain carries TRBV7-9 and TRBJ2-5; TRBD2 might be the D (6 bases). Germline values: CDR1 SEHNR, CDR2 FQNEAQ (reference sequence). V lost 5 bases and J lost 4, with 14 bases in between. The CDR3 consists of 14 residues. The CDR3 bases are TGTGCCAGCAGCCGTGGAGGGGTACTAGAGACCCAGTACTTC. It encodes CASSRGGVLETQYF.

This rearrangement joins TRBV28 to TRBJ2-1; D could derive from TRBD1 or TRBD2 (5 bases each). The V end lost 6 bases, the J end lost 5 bases, and 17 bases lay between the germline ends. From germline, CDR1 is MDHEN and CDR2 SYDVKM. The CDR3 has 15 amino acids. This CDR3 reads CASRITPGRNNEQFF. CDR3 nucleotide sequence: TGTGCCAGCAGAATAACCCCGGGACGGAACAATGAGCAGTTCTTC.

The rearrangement links TRBV7-6 to TRBJ1-2, with unresolved D. The CDR3 contains 12 residues. V shed 1 base and J shed 8 bases, with 8 bases lying between them. CDR1 SGHVS and CDR2 FNYEAQ come from the germline V gene. The CDR3 here is CASSLGARGYTF. The CDR3 DNA sequence: TGTGCCAGCAGCTTAGGTGCCAGGGGCTACACCTTC.

CDR3 sequence (DNA): TGTGCCAGCAGCGCCCGGGACAGGGCGGCAGATACGCAGTATTTT. It is translated as CASSARDRAADTQYF. The chain has TRBV7-2 and TRBJ2-3; TRBD1 matches 9 bases. The CDR3 sequence is 15 residues long. CDR1 and CDR2 from the germline V gene are SGHTA and FQGNSA. J gave up 4 bases and V 5 bases, and 7 bases lay outside the gene matches. Using reference TRBV7-2 and TRBJ2-3 for the parts outside the CDR3, the full variable domain is GAGVSQSPSNKVTEKGKDVELRCDPISGHTALYWYRQSLGQGLEFLIYFQGNSAPDKSGLPSDRFSAERTGGSVSTLTIQRTQQEDSAVYLCASSARDRAADTQYFGPGTRLTVL.

This clonotype was seen a handful of times. The gene calls are TRBV7-6 and TRBJ2-5; 13 nucleotides match TRBD2. The CDR3 consists of 16 residues. Per germline, CDR1 SGHVS and CDR2 FNYEAQ. The trim removed 5 bases at V and 5 bases at J, leaving 8 bases unmatched. The CDR3 protein is CASSRILAGGLETQYF. Here the CDR3 DNA reads TGTGCCAGCAGCCGAATACTAGCGGGAGGGCTGGAGACCCAGTACTTC. Variable domain in full (rest from reference TRBV7-6 and TRBJ2-5): GAGVSQSPRYKVTKRGQDVALRCDPISGHVSLYWYRQALGQGPEFLTYFNYEAQQDKSGLPNDRFSAERPEGSISTLTIQRTEQRDSAMYRCASSRILAGGLETQYFGPGTRLLVL.

This clonotype appeared a few times. V gene TRBV7-9 combines with J gene TRBJ2-1; D is ambiguous. Germline CDR1 and CDR2: SEHNR and FQNEAQ (reference sequence). The CDR3 runs to 12 residues. The V gene lost 1 base and the J gene lost 7 bases, with 5 bases spanning the gap. CDR3 coding DNA: TGTGCCAGCAGCTTAGAAGCAAATGAGCAGTTCTTC. This sequence encodes CASSLEANEQFF. Using reference TRBV7-9 and TRBJ2-1 for the parts outside the CDR3, the full variable domain is DTGVSQNPRHKITKRGQNVTFRCDPISEHNRLYWYRQTLGQGPEFLTYFQNEAQLEKSRLLSDRFSAERPKGSFSTLEIQRTEQGDSAMYLCASSLEANEQFFGPGTRLTVL.

This clonotype was counted between two and nine times. The chain couples TRBV29-1 to TRBJ2-3; D ambiguous. The CDR3 runs 12 residues. V lost 5 bases and J lost 2, with 8 bases in between. Per germline, CDR1 SQVTM and CDR2 ANQGSEA. This CDR3 is CSVSRVTDTQYF. The CDR3 DNA reads TGCAGCGTTTCTAGAGTCACAGATACGCAGTATTTT.

The chain has TRBV27 and TRBJ1-1, with D tentatively TRBD1 (6 bases). The CDR3 has 13 amino acids. The V gene's germline CDR1 is MNHEY and CDR2 SMNVEV (reference sequence). V was cut by 5 bases and J by 2 bases, with 9 bases left in between. Here the CDR3 reads CASSTGFNTEAFF. The CDR3 DNA follows: TGTGCCAGCAGTACAGGGTTCAACACTGAAGCTTTCTTT.

This clonotype turned up a few times. The V and J genes are TRBV28 and TRBJ2-1; D ambiguous. V dropped 2 bases and J dropped 5 bases, with 10 bases sitting between them. Germline CDR1 and CDR2: MDHEN and SYDVKM. This CDR3 contains 14 residues. The CDR3 region has the DNA TGTGCCAGCAGTTTAACTGATCTGCACAATGAGCAGTTCTTC. Protein: CASSLTDLHNEQFF.

This clonotype was counted between two and nine times. CDR3 amino acids: CASSRGQGTYEQYF. For the CDR3, the DNA is TGTGCCAGCAGCCGAGGCCAGGGAACCTACGAGCAGTACTTC. This chain joins TRBV7-2 and TRBJ2-7, with D possibly TRBD1 on 5 matching bases. The CDR3 has 14 residues. V lost 5 bases to trimming and J lost 2 bases, with 13 bases between them. Germline values: CDR1 SGHTA, CDR2 FQGNSA.

This clonotype was counted between two and nine times. This chain links TRBV6-5 with TRBJ1-1, with D perhaps TRBD1 (5 bases). The ends were cut back, 2 bases at V and 5 bases at J, with 12 bases in the middle. The germline gives CDR1 MNHEY, CDR2 SVGAGI. This CDR3 is built from 14 residues. The CDR3 loop is CASSYQGSETEAFF. The CDR3 nucleotides read TGTGCCAGCAGTTACCAGGGAAGTGAGACTGAAGCTTTCTTT.

The DNA for the CDR3 is TGTGCCAGCAGCCGGCCCCGGGACCGAGATACGGCTGAAGCTTTCTTT. It translates to CASSRPRDRDTAEAFF. The chain combines TRBV7-6 with TRBJ1-1, with D tentatively TRBD1 (5 bases). Germline V gene sequence: CDR1 SGHVS, CDR2 FNYEAQ. The CDR3 runs 16 residues. The V end was cut by 5 bases, the J end by 6 bases, with 22 bases between.

V usage is TRBV18 and J usage is TRBJ2-1, with 8 bases fitting TRBD2. The CDR3 loop spans 17 amino acids. Unmatched junction bases numbered 12, after V lost 0 bases and J lost 8 bases. The germline V gene encodes CDR1 KGHSH and CDR2 LQKENI. CDR3 DNA: TGTGCCAGCTCACCACCTCCGACTAGCGCCTTTCACTATGAGCAGTTCTTC. Translated, it gives CASSPPPTSAFHYEQFF.

V is TRBV12-3 or TRBV12-4 and J is TRBJ1-3; the D is unclear. This CDR3 spans 16 amino acids. With 1 base removed from V and 0 bases from J, the gap between germline ends came to 10 bases. The CDR3 loop is CASSLGTPSSGNTIYF. The CDR3 DNA sequence: TGTGCCAGCAGTTTAGGCACCCCGAGCTCTGGAAACACCATATATTTT.

The V and J genes are TRBV12-3 or TRBV12-4 and TRBJ1-2, with D perhaps matching TRBD1 (5 bases). V was clipped by 7 bases and J by 6 bases, with 30 bases between them. This CDR3 spans 18 amino acids. CDR3 sequence: CASTSGSRVTRLRDGYTF. The CDR3 coding sequence is TGTGCCAGCACATCGGGGTCCAGGGTGACCCGACTGAGGGATGGCTACACCTTC.

The V call is TRBV7-9, the J call TRBJ2-1; D gene ambiguous. With 1 base removed from V and 8 bases from J, the gap between germline ends came to 6 bases. The CDR3 contains 12 residues. Per germline, CDR1 SEHNR and CDR2 FQNEAQ (reference sequence). The CDR3 loop is CASSLGPYEQFF. DNA of the CDR3: TGTGCCAGCAGCTTAGGACCGTATGAGCAGTTCTTC. Variable domain in full (rest from reference TRBV7-9 and TRBJ2-1): DTGVSQNPRHKITKRGQNVTFRCDPISEHNRLYWYRQTLGQGPEFLTYFQNEAQLEKSRLLSDRFSAERPKGSFSTLEIQRTEQGDSAMYLCASSLGPYEQFFGPGTRLTVL.

The CDR3 DNA reads as TGTGCCAGCAGCACTCATTGGGGGTCGGGACCAGATACGCAGTATTTT. Translating gives CASSTHWGSGPDTQYF. The chain joins TRBV7-2 to TRBJ2-3, with D perhaps matching TRBD1 or TRBD2 (5 bases each). The CDR3 covers 16 residues. Germline CDR1 is SGHTA and CDR2 is FQGNSA. V lost 5 bases and J 4 bases, leaving 19 bases between the germline ends.

The rearrangement links TRBV7-9 to TRBJ1-4; TRBD1 agrees at 8 bases. CDR1 and CDR2 from the germline V gene are SEHNR and FQNEAQ (reference sequence). Losses at the gene ends were 0 bases for V and 6 bases for J; bases not matched to a gene: 6. CDR3 size: 16 residues. The DNA of the CDR3 is TGTGCCAGCAGCTTAGCGGGGGACAGGTTGGATGAAAAACTGTTTTTT. It specifies CASSLAGDRLDEKLFF.

This clonotype was picked up a small number of times. The chain has TRBV28 and TRBJ1-1; the D is unclear. V was shortened by 5 bases and J by 0 bases, with 13 bases between the two germline ends. The CDR3 spans 15 residues. The germline gives CDR1 MDHEN, CDR2 SYDVKM. This CDR3 is CASSGISEMNTEAFF. CDR3 nucleotide sequence: TGTGCCAGCAGTGGAATCAGTGAAATGAACACTGAAGCTTTCTTT.

This clonotype was observed a few times. The CDR3 region has the DNA TGTGCCACCAGCAGAGATCAGGCGAAAGAGACCCAGTACTTC. As protein: CATSRDQAKETQYF. The chain couples TRBV15 to TRBJ2-5; no reliable D call. Germline lookup yields CDR1 LNHNV and CDR2 YYDKDF (reference sequence). Between the trimmed V and J ends, which lost 0 bases and 3 bases, there was a span of 8 bases. The CDR3 loop spans 14 amino acids.

The chain recombines TRBV28 with TRBJ2-7; TRBD1 matches at 12 bases. Germline CDR1 and CDR2: MDHEN and SYDVKM. Trimming cost V 6 bases and J 6 bases; bases outside gene matches: 18. The CDR3 contains 18 residues. CDR3 residues: CASSFKAPRDRGPIEQYF. CDR3 bases: TGTGCCAGCAGCTTCAAAGCCCCCCGGGACAGGGGGCCTATCGAGCAGTACTTC. Complete variable domain (other parts from reference TRBV28 and TRBJ2-7): DVKVTQSSRYLVKRTGEKVFLECVQDMDHENMFWYRQDPGLGLRLIYFSYDVKMKEKGDIPEGYSVSREKKERFSLILESASTNQTSMYLCASSFKAPRDRGPIEQYFGPGTRLTVT.

The rearrangement links TRBV27 to TRBJ1-3, with a weak D call TRBD1 (5 bases). Germline values: CDR1 MNHEY, CDR2 SMNVEV (reference sequence). The CDR3 is 11 amino acids. V was clipped by 4 bases and J by 14 bases, with 12 bases between them. The CDR3, as DNA: TGTGCCAGCAGTTCCGGGACTGGGTTATATTTT. As protein: CASSSGTGLYF.

V is TRBV25-1 and J is TRBJ1-1; no firm D call. Between the trimmed V and J ends, which lost 1 base and 0 bases, there was a span of 6 bases. The length of the CDR3 is 14 residues. Germline-derived CDR1 and CDR2 are MGHDK and SYGVNS. CDR3 in amino acids: CASSEFGLNTEAFF. The CDR3 nucleotides read TGTGCCAGCAGTGAATTTGGACTGAACACTGAAGCTTTCTTT.

This clonotype was counted a few times. This sequence joins TRBV7-8 and TRBJ2-7; 8 bases are shared with TRBD1. V shed 5 bases, J shed 6 bases, and the junction held 9 bases outside the gene matches. In germline, CDR1 is SGHVS, CDR2 FQNEAQ. The CDR3 has 14 amino acids. This CDR3 reads CASSQGAGGGEQYF. CDR3 nucleotides: TGTGCCAGCAGCCAGGGGGCAGGGGGCGGCGAGCAGTACTTC.

The V gene is TRBV7-6, the J gene TRBJ2-1; 7 positions match TRBD2. J lost 10 bases, V lost 1 base, and 4 bases had no gene match. The CDR3 consists of 13 residues. Germline V gene sequence: CDR1 SGHVS, CDR2 FNYEAQ. CDR3 bases: TGTGCCAGCAGCTTAGGATACGGGAGGGAGCAGTTCTTC. It translates to CASSLGYGREQFF.

The sample holds a few counts of this clonotype. The genes are TRBV6-6 and TRBJ1-2; tentative D call: TRBD1 (5 bases). The CDR3 length is 13 residues. Germline V gives CDR1 MNHNY, CDR2 SVGAGI (reference sequence). V gave up 5 bases and J gave up 3 bases, with 10 bases separating them. CDR3 coding DNA: TGTGCCAGCAGTGAGAGGGGTTACTATGGCTACACCTTC. It is translated as CASSERGYYGYTF.

The gene calls are TRBV19 and TRBJ1-2; 7 nucleotides match TRBD1. The CDR3 loop spans 13 amino acids. V was clipped by 4 bases and J by 10 bases; unmatched bases: 9. Germline V lookup: CDR1 LNHDA, CDR2 SQIVND (reference sequence). This CDR3 reads CASSSPDREYYTF. The CDR3 coding sequence is TGTGCCAGTAGTAGCCCCGACAGGGAGTACTACACCTTC. Variable domain in full (rest from reference TRBV19 and TRBJ1-2): DGGITQSPKYLFRKEGQNVTLSCEQNLNHDAMYWYRQDPGQGLRLIYYSQIVNDFQKGDIAEGYSVSREKKESFPLTVTSAQKNPTAFYLCASSSPDREYYTFGSGTRLTVV.